These 16 T cell receptor beta chains were sequenced from one sample in a study of blood T cell repertoires in COVID-19. Data came from immunoSEQ multiplex PCR; TCRdb stores just in-frame clones and leaves some out. The sample carries more than 40,000 clones, roughly 90% recorded once. The specimen sequenced was peripheral blood. These receptors were obtained from a man over 45 with active COVID-19.

V and J are TRBV18 and TRBJ1-4, with D tentatively TRBD1 (6 bases). CDR1 is KGHSH, CDR2 LQKENI, per germline. V was trimmed by 6 bases and J by 5 bases, leaving 10 bases between them. The CDR3 covers 13 residues. For the CDR3, the DNA is TGTGCCAGCTCGGACAGCCCGAATGAAAAACTGTTTTTT. Translation gives CASSDSPNEKLFF.

This clone appeared once. This chain uses TRBV11-3 with TRBJ2-7; TRBD2 might be the D (5 bases). This CDR3 is 12 amino acids long. CDR1 and CDR2 (germline): SGHNT, YENEEA. Trimming cost V 5 bases and J 5 bases, with 10 bases left between them. Written as DNA, the CDR3 is TGTGCCAGCAGCCCGAGGGTCGACGAGCAGTACTTC. It codes for CASSPRVDEQYF.

V and J are TRBV3-1 (or the pseudogene TRBV3-2) and TRBJ2-3; 13 bases fit TRBD2. This CDR3 is built from 16 residues. With 6 bases clipped from V and 2 bases from J, the junction kept 5 bases outside the gene matches. Germline CDR1 LGHDT, CDR2 YNNKEL (reference sequence). Here the CDR3 reads CASSRLAGGLTDTQYF. Written as DNA, the CDR3 is TGTGCCAGCAGTCGACTAGCGGGAGGACTCACAGATACGCAGTATTTT.

This clone was recorded once. The chain carries TRBV11-2 and TRBJ1-1; 9 nucleotides line up with TRBD1. V lost 3 bases to trimming and J lost 4 bases; unmatched junction nucleotides: 6. Germline-derived CDR1 and CDR2 are SGHAT and FQNNGV. The CDR3 has 15 residues. CDR3 sequence reads: CASSFQQGARTEAFF. In nucleotides, the CDR3 is TGTGCCAGCAGCTTCCAACAGGGGGCGCGCACTGAAGCTTTCTTT.

This sequence joins TRBV5-1 and TRBJ2-1; D possibly corresponds to TRBD2 (5 bases). The germline V gene has CDR1 SGHRS and CDR2 YFSETQ. The CDR3 length is 15 residues. V was pared by 0 bases and J by 4 bases, with 11 bases between. Here the CDR3 reads CASSLGRGPYNEQFF. The CDR3 DNA is TGCGCCAGCAGCTTGGGTCGCGGGCCGTACAATGAGCAGTTCTTC. The entire variable domain, with the rest obtained from reference TRBV5-1 and TRBJ2-1, is as follows: KAGVTQTPRYLIKTRGQQVTLSCSPISGHRSVSWYQQTPGQGLQFLFEYFSETQRNKGNFPGRFSGRQFSNSRSEMNVSTLELGDSALYLCASSLGRGPYNEQFFGPGTRLTVL.

The chain carries TRBV29-1 and TRBJ2-3; TRBD2 might be the D (6 bases). V was trimmed by 5 bases and J by 2 bases, leaving 11 bases between them. The CDR3 covers 13 residues. Germline lookup yields CDR1 SQVTM and CDR2 ANQGSEA. CDR3 sequence reads: CSVSEGFTDTQYF. CDR3 coding DNA: TGCAGCGTTTCGGAGGGTTTCACAGATACGCAGTATTTT.

The chain joins TRBV6-6 to TRBJ1-4; TRBD1 matches 7 bases. This CDR3 region has 16 residues. Germline V CDR1 and CDR2: MNHNY, SVGAGI (reference sequence). V lost 2 bases to trimming and J lost 8 bases; unmatched junction nucleotides: 11. Here the CDR3 DNA reads TGTGCCAGCAGTTACCTCAAGGGGGCCGGGCGAGAAAAACTGTTTTTT. This encodes CASSYLKGAGREKLFF.

V usage is TRBV13 and J usage is TRBJ2-5; D possibly corresponds to TRBD2 (6 bases). With 5 bases removed from V and 5 bases from J, the gap between germline ends came to 21 bases. This CDR3 comprises 16 residues. The germline V gene has CDR1 PRHDT and CDR2 FYEKMQ (reference sequence). CDR3 bases: TGTGCCAGCAGCCAGAGCCACCACCGGGAGTCGGAGACCCAGTACTTC. This codes for CASSQSHHRESETQYF.

The gene calls are TRBV28 and TRBJ2-7; the match to TRBD1 covers 7 bases. V lost 6 bases, J lost 3 bases, and 2 bases stayed unmatched. Germline V gene data show CDR1 as MDHEN and CDR2 as SYDVKM. The CDR3 runs to 12 residues. The CDR3 reads CASSWTGYEQYV. The DNA of the CDR3 is TGTGCCAGCAGCTGGACAGGCTACGAGCAGTACGTC.

The CDR3 DNA sequence: TGTGCCAGCAGCCAAGATGGCCTCCCTAACTATGGCTACACCTTC. Protein sequence: CASSQDGLPNYGYTF. The chain carries TRBV3-1 (or the pseudogene TRBV3-2) and TRBJ1-2; D ambiguous. The length of the CDR3 is 15 residues. CDR1 and CDR2 from the germline V gene are LGHDT and YNNKEL (reference sequence). V was pared by 0 bases and J by 0 bases, with 8 bases between.

The chain is built from TRBV9 and TRBJ2-1; TRBD2 aligns across 10 bases. With V trimmed by 0 bases and J by 5 bases, 5 bases remained unmatched. Germline V lookup: CDR1 SGDLS, CDR2 YYNGEE. The CDR3 consists of 16 residues. In DNA form, the CDR3 reads TGTGCCAGCAGCGTAGGGCTAGCGGGGGTTGACAATGAGCAGTTCTTC. As protein: CASSVGLAGVDNEQFF.

This clone was recorded a few times. This chain links TRBV4-2 with TRBJ1-6, with 8 positions matching TRBD1. The germline V gene has CDR1 LGHNA and CDR2 YNFKEQ. With V trimmed by 0 bases and J by 9 bases, 4 bases remained unmatched. The CDR3 runs 15 residues. Written as DNA, the CDR3 is TGTGCCAGCAGCCAAGACGACAGGGGTGGTTCACCCCTCCACTTT. It yields the protein CASSQDDRGGSPLHF.

The rearrangement joins TRBV12-5 to TRBJ2-7, with D maybe TRBD2 (6 bases). Per the germline V gene, CDR1 is LGHNT and CDR2 is FRNRAP. The CDR3 sequence is 23 residues long. Trimming took 3 bases from V and 2 from J, leaving 38 bases between them. Here the CDR3 reads CASGFLLQSTAATSNPSTYEQYV. The CDR3, as DNA: TGTGCTAGTGGTTTTCTCCTCCAATCGACAGCTGCGACTAGTAACCCCTCGACCTACGAGCAGTACGTC.

This clone was counted only a few times. The J gene is TRBJ2-7, the V gene TRBV3-1 (or the pseudogene TRBV3-2); 7 nucleotides line up with TRBD2. Germline V gives CDR1 LGHDT, CDR2 YNNKEL (reference sequence). The V and J ends lost 1 base and 6 bases, in that order; junction bases with no gene match: 6. The CDR3 contains 14 residues. The CDR3 region is CASSQVAGEGEQYF. The DNA for the CDR3 is TGTGCCAGCAGCCAAGTTGCGGGGGAGGGCGAGCAGTACTTC.

The chain has TRBV19 and TRBJ2-1, with 8 bases lining up with TRBD2. J gave up 5 bases and V 3 bases, and 9 bases lay outside the gene matches. Per the germline V gene, CDR1 is LNHDA and CDR2 is SQIVND (reference sequence). The CDR3 totals 16 residues. CDR3: CASSIGRADEHNEQFF. The CDR3 DNA reads TGTGCCAGTAGTATCGGGAGGGCGGACGAACACAATGAGCAGTTCTTC.

Here the CDR3 reads CASSLGLAGMVNTQYF. In DNA form, the CDR3 reads TGTGCCAGCAGCTTGGGGCTAGCGGGAATGGTGAATACGCAGTATTTT. The V and J genes are TRBV5-6 and TRBJ2-3; 9 bases align to TRBD2. Germline V gene sequence: CDR1 SGHDT, CDR2 YYEEEE. There are 16 residues in the CDR3. V shed 0 bases, J shed 7 bases, and the junction held 9 bases outside the gene matches.